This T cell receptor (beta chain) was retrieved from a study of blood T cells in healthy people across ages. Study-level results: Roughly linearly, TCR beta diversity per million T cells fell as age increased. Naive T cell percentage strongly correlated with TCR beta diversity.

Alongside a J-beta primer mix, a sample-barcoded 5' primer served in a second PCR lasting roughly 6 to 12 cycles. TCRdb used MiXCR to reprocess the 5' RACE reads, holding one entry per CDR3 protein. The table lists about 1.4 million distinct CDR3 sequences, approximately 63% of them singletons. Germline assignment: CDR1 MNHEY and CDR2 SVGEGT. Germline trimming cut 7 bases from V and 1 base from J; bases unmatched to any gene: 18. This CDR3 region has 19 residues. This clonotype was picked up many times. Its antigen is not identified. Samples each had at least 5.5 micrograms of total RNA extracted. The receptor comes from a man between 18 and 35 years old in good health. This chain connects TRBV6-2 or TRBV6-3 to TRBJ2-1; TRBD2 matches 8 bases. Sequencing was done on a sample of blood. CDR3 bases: TGTGCCAGCACCTCTCTGTGGGAGGCCACTAGCGGTTCCTACAATGAGCAGTTCTTC. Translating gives CASTSLWEATSGSYNEQFF.